This is a list of T cell receptor beta chains from one sample in a study of blood T cell repertoires in COVID-19. The data were produced by immunoSEQ multiplex PCR, yet TCRdb's version contains in-frame clones alone and is incomplete. The table has hundreds of thousands of clones, roughly 84% seen once. The sequenced sample was PBMCs or T cells enriched from blood (not recorded which). The receptors come from a woman in her thirties or forties who had recovered from COVID-19. Both conserved end residues are part of each CDR3. Fields, in order: V gene, CDR3 protein.

V: TRBV28
CDR3: CASSPRGFGNTIYF

V: TRBV3-1/TRBV3-2
CDR3: CASSRSGDHTDTQYF

V: TRBV6-2/TRBV6-3
CDR3: CASSYHSTDTGELFF

V: TRBV5-5
CDR3: CASSLRTDTQYF

V: TRBV11-3
CDR3: CASSSRTSAYEQFF

V: TRBV4-1
CDR3: CASSRGLAGAGETQYF

V: TRBV28
CDR3: CASSGGTRGNEQFF

V: TRBV19
CDR3: CASSIEQGDGYTF

V: TRBV2
CDR3: CASSGQGSYNEQFF

V: TRBV7-2
CDR3: CASSADRAQETQYF

V: TRBV5-1
CDR3: CASSSEGGQGSFGYTF

V: TRBV7-2
CDR3: CASSLRKVSGSPGELFF

V: TRBV19
CDR3: CASSPDRQETQYF

V: TRBV28
CDR3: CASTGGARRAGGTGPQYF

V: TRBV4-1
CDR3: CASSSIAGGYNEQFF

V: TRBV6-2/TRBV6-3
CDR3: CASSSGTVNYGYTF

V: TRBV19
CDR3: CASRRDGTVGYQPQHF

V: TRBV5-4
CDR3: CASSPQRERPVEQYF

V: TRBV7-2
CDR3: CASRSGGIYGYTF

V: TRBV6-5
CDR3: CASSFERYNEQFF

V: TRBV27
CDR3: CASSYREGRYNEQFF

V: TRBV5-6
CDR3: CASSAPVTSGPNEQFF

V: TRBV9
CDR3: CASSGNRNEQFF

V: TRBV10-1
CDR3: CASSDLGRGAYSNQPQHF

V: TRBV10-1
CDR3: CASSGGARANEQFF

V: TRBV27
CDR3: CASRGVTEAFF

V: TRBV7-2
CDR3: CASSPWAHSNQPQHF

V: TRBV11-2
CDR3: CASSRTSGRDNEQFF

V: TRBV29-1
CDR3: CSALLSSLSGGYTF

V: TRBV5-4
CDR3: CASSPGQGGAGELFF

V: TRBV7-9
CDR3: CASSLGGGSLYGYTF